This entry concerns a single TCR beta chain. Its antigen remains unknown. From 3,500 to 4,000 ng of total RNA, each TCR library was prepared. Reanalyzing the 5' RACE reads, TCRdb keeps one entry per CDR3 protein, without DNA. This sample contains approximately 300,000 distinct CDR3 sequences. This sample is drawn from a study of monozygotic twins with inflammatory bowel disease. Looked up from germline, CDR1 is SGDLS and CDR2 is YYNGEE. The CDR3 is 16 amino acids. General study findings and limits: Treatment differences in immunosuppression may have added variability to the repertoires of patients.

The genes are TRBV9 and TRBJ2-2; TCRdb's D gene call, TRBD2, goes unchecked for lack of DNA. The sequenced sample was blood. The TCR was taken from a human donor with ulcerative colitis or Crohn's disease, or a healthy co-twin of an affected twin (not recorded which). The CDR3 is CASSLSGRGRTGELFF.